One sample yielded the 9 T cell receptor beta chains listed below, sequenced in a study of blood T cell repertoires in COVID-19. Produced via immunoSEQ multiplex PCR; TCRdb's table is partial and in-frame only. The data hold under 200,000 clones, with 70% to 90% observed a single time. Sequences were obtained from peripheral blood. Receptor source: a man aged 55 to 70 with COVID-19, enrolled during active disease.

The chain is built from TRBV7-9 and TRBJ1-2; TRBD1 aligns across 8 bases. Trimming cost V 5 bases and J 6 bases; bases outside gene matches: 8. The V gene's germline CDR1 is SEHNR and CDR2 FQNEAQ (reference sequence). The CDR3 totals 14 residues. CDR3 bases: TGTGCCAGCAGCCGGGGACAGGCCATCGATGGCTACACCTTC. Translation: CASSRGQAIDGYTF.

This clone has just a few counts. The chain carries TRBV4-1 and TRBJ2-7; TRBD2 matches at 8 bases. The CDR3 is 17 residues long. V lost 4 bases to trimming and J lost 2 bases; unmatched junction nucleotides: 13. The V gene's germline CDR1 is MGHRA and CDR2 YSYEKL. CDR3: CASSRGPPAGAAYEQYF. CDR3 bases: TGCGCCAGCAGCCGAGGCCCTCCAGCGGGAGCAGCCTACGAGCAGTACTTC.

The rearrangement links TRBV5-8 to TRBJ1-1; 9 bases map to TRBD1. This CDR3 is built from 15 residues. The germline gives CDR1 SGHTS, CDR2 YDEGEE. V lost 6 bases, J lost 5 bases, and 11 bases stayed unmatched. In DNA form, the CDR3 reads TGTGCCAGCACTTTCAGACAGGGGGTAGGAACTGAAGCTTTCTTT. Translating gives CASTFRQGVGTEAFF.

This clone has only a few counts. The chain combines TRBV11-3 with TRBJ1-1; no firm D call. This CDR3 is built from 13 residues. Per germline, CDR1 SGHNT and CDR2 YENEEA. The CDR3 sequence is CATFSEENTEAFF. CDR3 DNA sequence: TGTGCTACTTTCTCAGAGGAGAACACTGAAGCTTTCTTT.

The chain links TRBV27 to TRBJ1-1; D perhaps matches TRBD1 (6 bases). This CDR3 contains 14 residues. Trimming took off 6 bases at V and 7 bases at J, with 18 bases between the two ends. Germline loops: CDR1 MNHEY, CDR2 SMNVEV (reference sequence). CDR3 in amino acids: CASSHREMSREAFF. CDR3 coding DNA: TGTGCCAGCAGCCACAGGGAGATGAGCCGTGAAGCTTTCTTT.

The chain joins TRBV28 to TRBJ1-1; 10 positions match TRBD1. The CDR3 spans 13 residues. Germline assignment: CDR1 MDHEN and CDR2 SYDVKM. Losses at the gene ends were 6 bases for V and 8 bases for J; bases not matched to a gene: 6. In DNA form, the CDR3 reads TGTGCCAGCAGCCCCCGGGACAGGGGAGAAGCTTTCTTT. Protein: CASSPRDRGEAFF.

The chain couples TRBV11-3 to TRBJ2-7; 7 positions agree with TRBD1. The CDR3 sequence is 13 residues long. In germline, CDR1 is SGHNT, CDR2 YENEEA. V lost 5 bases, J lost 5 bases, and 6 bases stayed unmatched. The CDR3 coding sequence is TGTGCCAGCAGCAAACAGGGGAGCCACGAGCAGTACTTC. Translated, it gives CASSKQGSHEQYF.

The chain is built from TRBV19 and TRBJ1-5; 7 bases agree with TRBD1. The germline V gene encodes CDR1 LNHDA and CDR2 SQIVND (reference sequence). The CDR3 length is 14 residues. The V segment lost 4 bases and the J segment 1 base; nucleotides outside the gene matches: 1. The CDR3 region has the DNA TGTGCCAGTAGTACGACAGGGAGCAATCAGCCCCAGCATTTT. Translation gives CASSTTGSNQPQHF.

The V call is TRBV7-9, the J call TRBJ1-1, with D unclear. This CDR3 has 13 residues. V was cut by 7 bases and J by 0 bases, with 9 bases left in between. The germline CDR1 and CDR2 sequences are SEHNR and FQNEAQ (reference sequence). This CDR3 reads CASTQGLNTEAFF. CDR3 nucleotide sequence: TGTGCCAGCACCCAAGGGCTGAACACTGAAGCTTTCTTT.